These 13 T cell receptor beta chains were sequenced from one sample in a study of T cells in Graves' hyperthyroidism and ophthalmopathy. The CDR3 regions of TCR beta were amplified from RNA transcripts. First-round RT-PCR with HTBI primers amplified the TCR CDR3 region. TCRdb used MiXCR to reprocess the multiplex PCR reads, holding one entry per CDR3 protein. The repertoire holds some 620,000 distinct CDR3 sequences, 15% to 20% seen once, with 3% to 4.5% in the top ten. Material for sequencing was blood. The receptors originated from a woman aged 25 to 39 with Graves' hyperthyroidism.

There are many counts of this clonotype. The V and J genes are TRBV27 and TRBJ2-2; D may match TRBD1 or TRBD2 (5 bases each). The length of the CDR3 is 15 residues. V lost 6 bases, J lost 4 bases, and 15 bases lay in between. From germline, CDR1 is MNHEY and CDR2 SMNVEV (reference sequence). The CDR3 DNA reads as TGTGCCAGCAGCGCCCCGGGACGGAGCACCGGGGAGCTGTTTTTT. This translates into CASSAPGRSTGELFF.

This clonotype appeared a few times. The chain combines TRBV9 with TRBJ2-7; D may be TRBD1 (6 bases). Germline-derived CDR1 and CDR2 are SGDLS and YYNGEE. V dropped 0 bases and J dropped 7 bases, with 23 bases sitting between them. CDR3 length equals 17 residues. The CDR3: CASSVVKGDTFAREQYF. The CDR3 coding sequence is TGTGCCAGCAGCGTAGTAAAGGGGGACACCTTTGCGCGGGAGCAGTACTTC.

This clonotype was observed a handful of times. The rearrangement uses TRBV5-4 and TRBJ1-1; a possible D gene is TRBD1 (5 bases). The germline gives CDR1 SGHNT, CDR2 YYREEE (reference sequence). V was clipped by 4 bases and J by 4 bases, with 14 bases between them. The CDR3 length is 14 residues. The CDR3 spells CASSLKGVGTEAFF. The CDR3 DNA reads as TGTGCCAGCAGCCTAAAAGGGGTAGGCACTGAAGCTTTCTTT.

This clonotype occurred many times. The chain uses TRBV6-2 or TRBV6-3 and TRBJ2-1; 15 bases fit TRBD2. Germline V lookup: CDR1 MNHEY, CDR2 SVGEGT. Trimming cost V 7 bases and J 8 bases; bases outside gene matches: 12. The CDR3 is 17 residues long. The CDR3 DNA is TGTGCCAGCAATCAGCCGCGGACTAGCGGGAGGGCCGATGAGCAGTTCTTC. Protein product: CASNQPRTSGRADEQFF.

In regard to this clonotype: Being one base from a much bigger clone, this may be a read error. In nucleotides, the CDR3 is TGTGCCAGCAGCCAAGATCCTAGCGGGAGTGAGGAGCAGTACTTC. Its protein product is CASSQDPSGSEEQYF. The genes are TRBV3-1 and TRBJ2-7, with 10 bases aligning to TRBD2. CDR1 is LGHDT and CDR2 is YNNKEL in the germline V gene (reference sequence). The V segment lost 0 bases and the J segment 7 bases; nucleotides outside the gene matches: 6. The CDR3 has 15 residues.

V is TRBV6-5 and J is TRBJ2-1; tentative D call: TRBD2 (5 bases). Germline CDR1 is MNHEY and CDR2 is SVGAGI. The CDR3 has 18 residues. Trimming pared 1 base from V and 6 bases from J, leaving 22 bases between. Here the CDR3 DNA reads TGTGCCAGCAGTTACTTGGTTACGTATCCGGGATGGGTCAATGAGCAGTTCTTC. Translated, it gives CASSYLVTYPGWVNEQFF.

This chain joins TRBV9 and TRBJ1-3; D is undetermined. This CDR3 is 15 amino acids long. CDR1 is SGDLS and CDR2 is YYNGEE in the germline V gene. The germline V and J ends were trimmed by 6 bases and 0 bases, with 13 bases remaining between them. CDR3 amino acids: CASTPTPLSGNTIYF. For the CDR3, the DNA is TGTGCCAGCACCCCCACACCCCTCTCTGGAAACACCATATATTTT.

This clonotype was detected only a few times. CDR3 sequence: CASSQAGHEGEQYF. As DNA, the CDR3 is TGTGCCAGCAGCCAAGCGGGACACGAGGGCGAGCAGTACTTC. The chain combines TRBV13 with TRBJ2-7, with a tentative D call TRBD2 (7 bases). Germline V gene lookup returns CDR1 PRHDT and CDR2 FYEKMQ (reference sequence). Trimming took off 5 bases at V and 6 bases at J, with 17 bases between the two ends. This CDR3 has 14 residues.

This clonotype appeared a few times. The rearrangement uses TRBV6-2 or TRBV6-3 and TRBJ2-7; TRBD2 is a possible D gene (5 bases). With 7 bases removed from V and 2 bases from J, the gap between germline ends came to 12 bases. Germline CDR1 reads MNHEY; CDR2 reads SVGEGT. The length of the CDR3 is 13 residues. The CDR3, as DNA: TGTGCCAGCAATCAGGACTCCCCCTACGAGCAGTACTTC. This encodes CASNQDSPYEQYF.

This clonotype was recorded a few times. The chain employs TRBV20-1 and TRBJ1-5, with D possibly being TRBD1 (6 bases). This CDR3 is 14 amino acids long. Between the trimmed V and J ends, which lost 0 bases and 4 bases, there was a span of 10 bases. Per the germline V gene, CDR1 is DFQATT and CDR2 is SNEGSKA (reference sequence). CDR3 DNA sequence: TGCAGTGCTAGAGAGGGGGCTGGGAATCAGCCCCAGCATTTT. Its translation: CSAREGAGNQPQHF.

About this clonotype itself: The junction shows a germline mismatch at one end, possibly a read error. The rearrangement uses TRBV6-1 and TRBJ1-3; D possibly corresponds to TRBD1 (5 bases). Germline CDR1 MNHNS, CDR2 SASEGT. This CDR3 region has 14 residues. For the CDR3, the DNA is TGCGCCAGCAGTGAAGTGGGGCGCGCGAACACCATATATTTT. Protein sequence: CASSEVGRANTIYF.

This chain uses TRBV20-1 with TRBJ2-7, with 10 bases matching TRBD2. This CDR3 contains 16 residues. With V trimmed by 6 bases and J by 0 bases, 11 bases remained unmatched. The germline CDR1 and CDR2 sequences are DFQATT and SNEGSKA (reference sequence). The CDR3: CSAYDPGLADSYEQYF. DNA of the CDR3: TGCAGTGCCTACGACCCTGGACTAGCGGACTCCTACGAGCAGTACTTC.

As to this clonotype: One end of the junction does not line up with germline, which may come from a read error. CDR3 sequence reads: CASSPGGGGRASYGQYF. CDR3 bases: TGTGCCAGCAGCCCTGGGGGGGGCGGGAGGGCCTCCTACGGGCAGTACTTC. The J gene is TRBJ2-7, the V gene TRBV28, with 9 positions matching TRBD2. Germline lookup yields CDR1 MDHEN and CDR2 SYDVKM. The length of the CDR3 is 17 residues.